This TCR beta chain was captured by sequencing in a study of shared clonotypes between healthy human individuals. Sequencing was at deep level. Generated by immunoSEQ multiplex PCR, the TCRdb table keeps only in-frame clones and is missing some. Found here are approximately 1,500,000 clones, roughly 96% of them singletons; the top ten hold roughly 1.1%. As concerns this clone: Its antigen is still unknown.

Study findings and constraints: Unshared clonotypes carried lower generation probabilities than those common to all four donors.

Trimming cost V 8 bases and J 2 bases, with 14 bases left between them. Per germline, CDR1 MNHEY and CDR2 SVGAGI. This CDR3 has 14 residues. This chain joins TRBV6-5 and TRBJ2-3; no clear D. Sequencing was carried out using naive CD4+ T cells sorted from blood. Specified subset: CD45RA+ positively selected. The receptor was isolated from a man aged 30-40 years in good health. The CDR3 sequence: CASGVAETTDTQYF. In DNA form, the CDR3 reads TGTGCCAGCGGGGTGGCGGAGACCACAGATACGCAGTATTTT.